This T cell receptor (beta chain) originates from a study of Ad26.COV2.S vaccination and SARS-CoV-2 variants (dated by TCRdb to about 2021). With respect to the entire study: Vaccine-arm donors were drawn from COV1001, a multicentre, randomized, double-blind, placebo-controlled phase I-IIa trial of Ad26.COV2.S in healthy adults. Investigators remained blinded to trial group allocation during experiments and outcome assessment. Sequencing of the TCRbeta repertoire served to evaluate the specificity and breadth of SARS-CoV-2-reactive T cell receptors following Ad26.COV2.S vaccination. The TCR-sequenced set comprised approximately 32 samples: around 20 Ad26.COV2.S vaccine recipients, 5 placebo recipients and 8 SARS-CoV-2 convalescent individuals. Ad26.COV2.S was administered intramuscularly at a dose of 5x10^10 or 1x10^11 viral particles, either as one shot or as two shots given 56 days apart. Trial participants were randomized into five groups of five: low-dose or high-dose Ad26.COV2.S given once or twice, or placebo on both occasions.

Remarks on this clone: No antigen is known for it. Per-base qualities were not stored, and no clone one base away is much larger.

The CDR3 covers 15 residues, taking in both the cysteine and the phenylalanine. Only CDR3 DNA remains: 45 bases, in frame from the first base. Trimmed from V: 6 bases; trimmed from J: 7 bases; junction bases lacking a gene match: 12. Via the germline V gene, CDR1 is SNHLY and CDR2 FYNNEI. The sample's treatment or condition label, in plain terms: roughly 20 received Ad26.COV2.S at low or high dose, single or two shots; about five received placebo; per-sample allocation not given. For vaccine and placebo recipients, repertoires were sequenced using samples collected on day 63 after the first injection. Between 29 July and 7 August 2020, Cohort 1b enrolled about two dozen adults aged 18-55 years at one site in Boston, USA. As a vaccine, Ad26.COV2.S was a replication-incompetent adenovirus type 26 vector that expressed a prefusion-stabilized SARS-CoV-2 spike protein derived from the original Wuhan strain.

Points the paper makes about the study in general: The study was not powered to compare responses between vaccine doses or regimens. Comparable non-spike TCR breadth was observed between vaccine and placebo recipients, consistent with only spike being contained in the vaccine. After vaccination, spike-specific CD8+ and CD4+ T cell responses were reported to show substantial breadth. The authors noted that the TCR breadth and depth analyses may have underestimated total T cell responses. Compared with placebo recipients, Ad26.COV2.S recipients showed higher spike-specific TCR breadth (P = 0.0014).

The immunoSEQ Assay was the method used to sequence TCRbeta CDR3 regions. After extraction, genomic DNA underwent amplification by bias-controlled multiplex PCR, followed by high-throughput sequencing. The original pipeline was this. Collapsing and filtering of sequences were performed to quantify the absolute abundance of each unique TCRbeta CDR3 region. Usable DNA was measured by amplifying reference genes present in all nucleated cells, and TCRbeta template counts were normalized to that usable DNA to estimate T cell fraction. Repertoire TCRs were annotated as SARS-CoV-2-specific when V gene, CDR3 amino acid sequence and J gene were exactly matched to a known reactive TCR set. The reference SARS-CoV-2 TCR set was obtained from MIRA and was filtered for enrichment in COVID-19-positive ImmuneCODE repertoires, whereby public or cross-reactive TCRs were removed. Using the MIRA antigens, annotated TCRs were further analysed by specific ORF or by position within an ORF. Depth was the summed frequency of annotated unique rearrangements, while breadth was defined as annotated unique rearrangements over total unique productive rearrangements. Two-sided Wilcoxon rank-sum tests were used to compare TCR breadth between groups. The table comes from immuneACCESS by way of TCRdb, which keeps in-frame sequences with V and J called. Part of the clones is missing from these tables; in studies checked, under half for an unresolved V gene and the rest for unknown reasons. V and J calls plus clone size are reproduced from that table; the DNA served to infer D and trimming. A total of over 300,000 clones appear in this sample, around 82% of them only once. The leading ten clones occupy around 7.3% of the sample.

The TCR sequence derives from a person between 18 and 65 years old who received the Ad26.COV2.S COVID-19 vaccine or a placebo. Sequencing was performed on peripheral blood, taken in a trial of Ad26.COV2.S vaccine versus placebo. The rearrangement joined TRBV2 to TRBJ1-5; TRBD1 matches 7 bases in the middle. The DNA sequence reads TGTGCCAGCAGCCGTTCTACAGGGGAGGGCCAGCCCCAGCATTTT. Translated, it reads CASSRSTGEGQPQHF.